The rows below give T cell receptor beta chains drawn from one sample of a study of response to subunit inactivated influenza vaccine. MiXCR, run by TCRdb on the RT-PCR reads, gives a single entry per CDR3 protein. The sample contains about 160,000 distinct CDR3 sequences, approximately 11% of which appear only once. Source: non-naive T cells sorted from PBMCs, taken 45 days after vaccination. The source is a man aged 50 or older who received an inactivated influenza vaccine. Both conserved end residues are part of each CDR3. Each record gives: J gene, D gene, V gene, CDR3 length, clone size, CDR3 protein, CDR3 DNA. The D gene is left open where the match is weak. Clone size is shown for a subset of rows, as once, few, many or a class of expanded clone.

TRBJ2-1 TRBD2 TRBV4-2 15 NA CASSQQLAAYNEQFF TGTGCCAGCAGCCAACAACTAGCGGCCTACAATGAGCAGTTCTTC
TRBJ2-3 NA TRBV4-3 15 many CASSQRVSSTDTQYF TGCGCCAGCAGCCAAAGGGTGAGCTCCACAGATACGCAGTATTTT
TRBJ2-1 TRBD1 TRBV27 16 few CASSPAGGRTYNEQFF TGTGCCAGCAGTCCCGCAGGGGGCCGTACTTACAATGAGCAGTTCTTC
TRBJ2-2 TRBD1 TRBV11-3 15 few CASSLRQGVTGELFF TGTGCCAGCAGCTTACGGCAGGGGGTCACCGGGGAGCTGTTTTTT
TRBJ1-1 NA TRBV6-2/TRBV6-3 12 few CASSSVGAEAFF TGTGCCAGCAGTTCCGTGGGAGCTGAAGCTTTCTTT
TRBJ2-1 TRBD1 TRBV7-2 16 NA CASSLVVGGPYNEQFF TGTGCCAGCAGCTTAGTCGTAGGGGGCCCCTACAATGAGCAGTTCTTC
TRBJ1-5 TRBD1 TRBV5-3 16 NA CARSLWGQGARQPQHF TGTGCCAGAAGCCTCTGGGGACAGGGGGCAAGGCAGCCCCAGCATTTT
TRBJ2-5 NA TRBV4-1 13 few CASSQDLQETQYF TGCGCCAGCAGCCAAGATCTCCAAGAGACCCAGTACTTC
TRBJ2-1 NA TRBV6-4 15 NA CASSESPQGYNEQFF TGTGCCAGCAGTGAAAGCCCCCAGGGGTACAATGAGCAGTTCTTC
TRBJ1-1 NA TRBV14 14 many CASSQGRVNTEAFF TGTGCCAGCAGCCAAGGGAGAGTGAACACTGAAGCTTTCTTT
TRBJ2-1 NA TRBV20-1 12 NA CSRGYSYNEQFF TGCAGCAGGGGCTACTCCTACAATGAGCAGTTCTTC
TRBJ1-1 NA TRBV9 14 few CASSVDWRGSGAFF TGTGCCAGCAGCGTAGACTGGCGGGGCTCTGGAGCTTTCTTT
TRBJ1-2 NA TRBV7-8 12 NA CAISLGGYGYTF TGTGCCATCAGCTTGGGGGGGTATGGCTACACCTTC
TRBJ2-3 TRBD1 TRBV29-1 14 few CSVGTGAVTDTQYF TGCAGCGTTGGGACAGGGGCGGTCACAGATACGCAGTATTTT
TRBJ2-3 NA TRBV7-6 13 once CASSLVGVDTQYF TGTGCCAGCAGCTTAGTGGGGGTGGATACGCAGTATTTT
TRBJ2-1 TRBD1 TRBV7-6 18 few CASSLVSIGQGALNEQFF TGTGCCAGCAGCTTAGTAAGCATAGGGCAGGGGGCGCTCAATGAGCAGTTCTTC
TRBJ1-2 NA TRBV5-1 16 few CASSLNSQGIKSGYTF TGCGCCAGCAGCTTAAACAGCCAGGGGATTAAGAGTGGCTACACCTTC
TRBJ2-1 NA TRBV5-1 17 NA CASSLAWHQNLYNEQFF TGCGCCAGCAGCTTGGCCTGGCACCAGAACCTATACAATGAGCAGTTCTTC
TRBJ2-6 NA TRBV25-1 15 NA CASSELHSGANVLTF TGTGCCAGCAGTGAACTCCACTCTGGGGCCAACGTCCTGACTTTC
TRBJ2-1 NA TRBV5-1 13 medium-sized CASSLGTVNEQFF TGCGCCAGCAGCTTGGGGACAGTCAATGAGCAGTTCTTC
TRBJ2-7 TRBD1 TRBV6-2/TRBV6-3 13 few CASNSRQGGEQYF TGTGCCAGCAATTCCCGACAGGGGGGCGAGCAGTACTTC
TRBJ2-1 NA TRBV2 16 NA CASSELRDRVYNEQFF TGTGCCAGCAGTGAATTGCGGGACAGAGTATACAATGAGCAGTTCTTC
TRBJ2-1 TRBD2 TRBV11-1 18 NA CASSPRGSGSGRANEQFF TGTGCCAGCAGCCCAAGAGGTTCGGGCAGCGGGAGGGCCAATGAGCAGTTCTTC
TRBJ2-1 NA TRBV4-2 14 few CASSQDAGLGVQFF TGTGCCAGCAGCCAAGATGCAGGTCTAGGGGTGCAGTTCTTC
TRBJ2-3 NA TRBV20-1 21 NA CSARALRTGAAIVSSTDTQYF TGCAGTGCTAGAGCGCTCCGAACGGGGGCCGCGATAGTTTCTAGCACAGATACGCAGTATTTT
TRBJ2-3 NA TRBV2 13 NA CASRGSHLDTQYF TGTGCCAGCAGGGGTAGCCACTTAGATACGCAGTATTTT
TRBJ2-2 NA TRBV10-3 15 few CAISPSGRDTGELFF TGTGCCATCAGTCCATCAGGGCGTGACACCGGGGAGCTGTTTTTT
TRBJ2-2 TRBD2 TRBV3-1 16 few CASSQSGGGPAGELFF TGTGCCAGCAGCCAATCGGGAGGCGGGCCCGCCGGGGAGCTGTTTTTT
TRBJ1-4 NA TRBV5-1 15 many CASSLFGETNEKLFF TGCGCCAGCAGCTTGTTCGGTGAGACTAATGAAAAACTGTTTTTT
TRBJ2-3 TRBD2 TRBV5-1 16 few CASSPGLAGGLDTQYF TGCGCCAGCAGCCCGGGACTAGCGGGGGGGCTGGATACGCAGTATTTT
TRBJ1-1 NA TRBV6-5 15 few CASSYGATGMGEAFF TGTGCCAGCAGTTACGGGGCAACAGGGATGGGGGAAGCTTTCTTT
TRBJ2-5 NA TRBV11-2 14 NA CASSLDTGPETQYF TGTGCCAGCAGCTTAGATACAGGGCCAGAGACCCAGTACTTC
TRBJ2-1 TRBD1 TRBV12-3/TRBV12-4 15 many CASSSRTGGDYEQFF TGTGCCAGCAGTTCTAGGACAGGTGGGGATTATGAGCAGTTCTTC
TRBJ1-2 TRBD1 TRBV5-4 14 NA CASSRDRDRGGYTF TGTGCCAGCAGCCGCGACAGGGATAGGGGTGGCTACACCTTC
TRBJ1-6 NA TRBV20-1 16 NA CSARAVQSPYNSPLHF TGCAGTGCTAGAGCCGTCCAGAGCCCCTATAATTCACCCCTCCACTTT
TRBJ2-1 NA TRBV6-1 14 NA CASRSPLGKGREFF TGTGCCAGCAGGAGTCCCTTAGGGAAGGGTCGAGAGTTCTTC
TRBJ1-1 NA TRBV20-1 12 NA CSPTRGGAEAFF TGCAGTCCCACCCGCGGGGGGGCTGAAGCTTTCTTT
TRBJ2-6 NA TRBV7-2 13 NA CASSLVRANVLTF TGTGCCAGCAGCTTAGTTAGGGCCAACGTCCTGACTTTC
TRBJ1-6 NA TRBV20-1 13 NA CSARGNANSPLHF TGCAGTGCTAGGGGGAACGCTAATTCACCCCTCCACTTT
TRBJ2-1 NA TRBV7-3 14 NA CASSQPAQQGKQFF TGTGCCAGCAGCCAACCAGCCCAACAGGGCAAGCAGTTCTTC
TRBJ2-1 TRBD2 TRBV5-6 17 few CASSLKALRGGYNEQFF TGTGCCAGCAGCTTAAAAGCGTTGCGGGGGGGATACAATGAGCAGTTCTTC
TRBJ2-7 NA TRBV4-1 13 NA CASSQDRGFEQYF TGCGCCAGCAGCCAAGACCGCGGGTTCGAGCAGTACTTC
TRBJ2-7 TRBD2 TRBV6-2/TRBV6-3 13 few CASSYAGVYEQYF TGTGCCAGCAGTTACGCGGGAGTGTACGAGCAGTACTTC
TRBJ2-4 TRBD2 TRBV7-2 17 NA CASSLVRLAGAQNIQYF TGTGCCAGCAGCTTAGTCCGACTAGCGGGAGCCCAAAACATTCAGTACTTC
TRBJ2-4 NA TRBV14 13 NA CASSQIPWDIQYF TGTGCCAGCAGCCAGATCCCCTGGGACATTCAGTACTTC
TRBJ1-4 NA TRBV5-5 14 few CASSLGTVNEKLFF TGTGCCAGCAGCTTGGGGACAGTTAATGAAAAACTGTTTTTT
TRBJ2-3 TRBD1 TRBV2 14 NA CASTRQGVSDTQYF TGTGCCAGCACAAGGCAGGGGGTCTCAGATACGCAGTATTTT
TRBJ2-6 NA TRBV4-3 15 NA CASSLGKSGANVLTF TGCGCCAGCAGCCTGGGCAAATCTGGGGCCAACGTCCTGACTTTC
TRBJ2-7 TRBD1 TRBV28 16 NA CASSFQRTGDVYEQYF TGTGCCAGCAGTTTTCAGAGGACAGGAGATGTCTACGAGCAGTACTTC
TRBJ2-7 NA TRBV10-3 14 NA CAIKKDRSDYEQYF TGTGCCATCAAAAAGGACCGTTCCGACTACGAGCAGTACTTC
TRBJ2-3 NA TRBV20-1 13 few CSAQDSSTDTQYF TGCAGTGCGCAGGACTCCAGCACAGATACGCAGTATTTT